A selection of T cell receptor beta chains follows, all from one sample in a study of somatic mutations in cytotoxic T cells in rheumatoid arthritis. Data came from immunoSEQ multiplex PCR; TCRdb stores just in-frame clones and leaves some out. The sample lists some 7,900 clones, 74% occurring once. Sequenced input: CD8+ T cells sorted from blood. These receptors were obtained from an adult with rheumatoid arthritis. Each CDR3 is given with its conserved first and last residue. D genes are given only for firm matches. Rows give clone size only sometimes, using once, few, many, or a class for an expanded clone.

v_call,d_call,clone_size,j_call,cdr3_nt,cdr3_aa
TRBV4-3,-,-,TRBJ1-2,TGCGCCAGCAGCCCCCAATCGACAGGAGCTAACTATGGCTACACCTTC,CASSPQSTGANYGYTF
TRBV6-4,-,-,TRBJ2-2,TGTGCCAGCAGTGAAGGAGCAGGAGGAATCGGGGAGCTGTTTTTT,CASSEGAGGIGELFF
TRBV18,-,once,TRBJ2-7,TGTGCCAGCTCACCAGGGGGGGCCACCTACGAGCAGTACTTC,CASSPGGATYEQYF
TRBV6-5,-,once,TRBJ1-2,TGTGCCAGCAGTAGTCCCCTTGGCTACACCTTC,CASSSPLGYTF
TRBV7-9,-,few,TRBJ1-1,TGTGCCAGCAGCCCATATGTCCTAGGGAGAACTGAAGCTTTCTTT,CASSPYVLGRTEAFF
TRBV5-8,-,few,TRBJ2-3,TGTGCCAGCAGCTTAGCCGCGGGGACAGATACGCAGTATTTT,CASSLAAGTDTQYF
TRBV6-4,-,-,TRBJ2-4,TGTGCCAGCAGTGCCCGACTAGGGAGGATAGCCAAAAACATTCAGTACTTC,CASSARLGRIAKNIQYF
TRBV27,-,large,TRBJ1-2,TGTGCCAGCGGGATACAGGGACCTAACTATGGCTACACCTTC,CASGIQGPNYGYTF
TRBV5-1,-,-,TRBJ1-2,TGCGCCAGCAGCTTGGAAGGCGGGGGCTACACCTTC,CASSLEGGGYTF
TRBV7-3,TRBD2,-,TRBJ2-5,TGTGCCAGCAGCTTAGCGGGAGGGCCGGGGGAGACCCAGTACTTC,CASSLAGGPGETQYF
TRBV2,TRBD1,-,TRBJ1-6,TGTGCCAGCCTCCACGGGACAGGGTCTAATTCACCCCTCCACTTT,CASLHGTGSNSPLHF
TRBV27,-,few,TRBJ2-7,TGTGCCAGCATTGGGCAGTTCTCCTACGAGCAGTACTTC,CASIGQFSYEQYF
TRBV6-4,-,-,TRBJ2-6,TGTGCCAGCAGTGATGGTAGGGGCTCTGGGGCCAACGTCCTGACTTTC,CASSDGRGSGANVLTF
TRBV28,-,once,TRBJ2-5,TGTGCCAGCAAGTACTCCGGCTTTGGCGGGATCACACAAGAGACCCAGTACTTC,CASKYSGFGGITQETQYF
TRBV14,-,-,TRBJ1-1,TGTGCCAGCAGCGTAGACAGCATGAACACTGAAGCTTTCTTT,CASSVDSMNTEAFF
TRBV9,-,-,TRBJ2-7,TGTGCCAGCAGCGTAGGCGGAACTGGTTACGAGCAGTACTTC,CASSVGGTGYEQYF
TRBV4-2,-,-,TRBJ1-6,TGTGCCAGCAGCCAAGAGGGTAGGGGCAATCCTAATTCACCCCTCCACTTT,CASSQEGRGNPNSPLHF
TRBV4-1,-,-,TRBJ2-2,TGCGCCAGCAGCCCTCTGGGTACCGGGCCCACCGGGGAGCTGTTTTTT,CASSPLGTGPTGELFF
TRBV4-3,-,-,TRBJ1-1,TGCGCCAGCAGCCAAAGTTTTGTCGGGATGAACACTGAAGCTTTCTTT,CASSQSFVGMNTEAFF
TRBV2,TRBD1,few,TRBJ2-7,TGTGCCAGCCGAGACAGGGTCTACGAGCAGTACTTC,CASRDRVYEQYF
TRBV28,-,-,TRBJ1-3,TGTGCCAGCAGTACCCTCCCGGGGGGCACCATATATTTT,CASSTLPGGTIYF
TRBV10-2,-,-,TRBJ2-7,TGCGCCACCGGGGGCGTGGGGGCCGAAGGGCAGTACTTC,CATGGVGAEGQYF
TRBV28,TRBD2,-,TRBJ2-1,TGTGCCAGCAGTCCAGCGGGACTCGGCAATGAGCAGTTCTTC,CASSPAGLGNEQFF
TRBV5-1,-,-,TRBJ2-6,TGCGCCAGCAGCTTGGTTCTCCTTCGCTCTGGGGCCAACGTCCTGACTTTC,CASSLVLLRSGANVLTF